This T cell receptor beta chain was retrieved from a study of T cells in Graves' hyperthyroidism and ophthalmopathy. RNA transcripts yielded amplified TCR beta CDR3 regions. HTBI primers were employed in a first-round RT-PCR of the TCR CDR3. MiXCR, run by TCRdb on the multiplex PCR reads, gives a single entry per CDR3 protein. The sample carries fewer than 850,000 distinct CDR3 sequences, roughly a sixth recorded once. This CDR3 is built from 13 residues. In germline, CDR1 is MGHDK, CDR2 SYGVNS. Between the trimmed V and J ends, which lost 3 bases and 5 bases, there was a span of 11 bases. The sequenced material came from blood. This chain joins TRBV25-1 and TRBJ2-7; D not certain. The TCR sequence derives from a man aged 50-59 years with Graves' hyperthyroidism. The DNA for the CDR3 is TGTGCCAGCAGTGAGTATCTAGGCCACGAGCAGTACTTC. Translation gives CASSEYLGHEQYF.